The following is a TCR beta chain sequence with its context. Germline-derived CDR1 and CDR2 are SNHLY and FYNNEI. With 6 bases clipped from V and 6 bases from J, the junction kept 3 bases outside the gene matches. The CDR3 length is 14 residues. The data are from a study of blood T cell repertoires in COVID-19. Study background: Specimens from acute and convalescent COVID-19 originated in the United States, Italy and Spain. T cells, B-cell-depleted T cells, or PBMCs supplied cDNA or gDNA.

In the original processing: Amplifying reference gene primers gave estimates of nucleated cell counts. Profiled with immunoSEQ multiplex PCR; TCRdb holds only in-frame clones, not every one. V and J calls and clone size are given by that table; D and trimming were obtained from the DNA. The sample yields roughly 100,000 clones, less than 90% seen once. Sequenced sample: peripheral blood. The chain joins TRBV2 to TRBJ2-7, with TRBD2 matching over 15 bases. This receptor was obtained from a human donor in a cohort sampled during active COVID-19. CDR3 amino acids: CASRGTSGRFEQYF. The DNA for the CDR3 is TGTGCCAGCAGGGGGACTAGCGGGAGGTTCGAGCAGTACTTC.